Described below is a single T cell receptor beta chain sequence and its context. These data belong to a study of CD8 T cells in Susac syndrome. RNA totalling about 0.45 to 1 ug underwent reverse transcription with random hexamers. From the immunoSEQ multiplex PCR reads, TCRdb called clonotypes with MiXCR, one entry per CDR3 protein. The data hold more than 150,000 distinct CDR3 sequences, with 90% to 95% observed a single time. The multiple sclerosis control group consisted of treatment-naive patients whose relapsing-remitting disease, which was either stable or active, fulfilled revised McDonald criteria. This CDR3 comprises 13 residues. V was pared by 2 bases and J by 4 bases, with 8 bases between. In germline, CDR1 is MNHEY, CDR2 SMNVEV (reference sequence).

Sequenced input: CD8+ T cells from PBMCs. The chain joins TRBV27 to TRBJ1-1; D is unclear. This receptor was identified in a human donor with multiple sclerosis. CDR3 sequence reads: CASSLRLTTEAFF. The CDR3 DNA reads as TGTGCCAGCAGTTTACGCCTAACCACTGAAGCTTTCTTT.